This T cell receptor (beta chain) was identified during a study of blood T cell repertoires in COVID-19. Study summary: Whether acute or convalescent, the COVID-19 samples came from the United States, Italy and Spain. PBMCs, B-cell-depleted T cells, or T cells were the source of the cDNA or gDNA that made up the material.

Germline CDR1 LGHNT, CDR2 FRNRAP. The V gene lost 7 bases and the J gene lost 0 bases, with 9 bases spanning the gap. This CDR3 region has 13 residues. Source study methods: Reference gene primer amplification in the assay estimated nucleated cell counts. Method: immunoSEQ multiplex PCR; TCRdb's copy keeps in-frame clones and lacks some. From that table come the V and J calls and clone size; the DNA was used to work out D and trimming. Found here are just over 150,000 clones, 80% to 90% of them singletons; the top ten hold 9.8%. Material: peripheral blood. The sequence came from a woman aged 45-60 years with acute or convalescent COVID-19. The chain has TRBV12-5 and TRBJ1-2; no reliable D call. The chain's CDR3 is CASVGTANYGYTF. CDR3 bases: TGTGCTAGTGTGGGCACCGCTAACTATGGCTACACCTTC.